This TCR beta chain was documented in a study of cytomegalovirus exposure and HLA in healthy donors. Findings of the study overall: Other equally common chains were less clonally expanded than HLA-associated TCR beta chains, a later analysis showed.

A word on this clone: Its antigen remains unidentified.

13 Jbeta primers and 60 Vbeta primers were used for the PCR. Only in-frame clones appear in the TCRdb table, and some are missing; sequencing was by immunoSEQ multiplex PCR. This sample carries around 160,000 clones, roughly 80% of them seen once, and the ten largest clones take about 7.7%. The CDR3 length is 15 residues. The V gene's germline CDR1 is MNHNS and CDR2 SASEGT. V lost 3 bases and J 3 bases, leaving 14 bases between the germline ends. The sequenced material came from PBMCs. This TCR derives from a woman in her forties in good health and CMV-seropositive. The V and J genes are TRBV6-1 and TRBJ1-2, with D unclear. CDR3 coding DNA: TGTGCCAGCAGTGATCCCTCCCTCTCCTACTATGGCTACACCTTC. Translating it yields CASSDPSLSYYGYTF.